This T cell receptor beta chain was found in a study of blood T cell repertoires in COVID-19. Germline V gene data show CDR1 as LNHDA and CDR2 as SQIVND (reference sequence). Losses at the gene ends were 5 bases for V and 6 bases for J; bases not matched to a gene: 9. The CDR3 totals 15 residues. Data came from immunoSEQ multiplex PCR; TCRdb stores just in-frame clones and leaves some out. In the table there are 250,000 to 300,000 clones, 80% to 90% of which are singletons. Sequenced material: PBMCs or T cells enriched from blood (not recorded which). This chain uses TRBV19 with TRBJ2-4, with 8 positions matching TRBD1. The receptor's source is a woman aged 45-65 years who had recovered from COVID-19. CDR3 sequence: CASSVGQGTVNIQYF. The CDR3 DNA is TGTGCCAGTAGTGTCGGACAGGGCACGGTAAACATTCAGTACTTC.